The 4 T cell receptor beta chains listed next were all sequenced from one sample in a study of blood T cell repertoires in COVID-19. Data came from immunoSEQ multiplex PCR; TCRdb stores just in-frame clones and leaves some out. The sample lists fewer than 250,000 clones; roughly nine tenths were seen once. The sample comprised peripheral blood. Every receptor here comes from a woman aged 50 to 65 with acute or convalescent COVID-19.

This chain uses TRBV15 with TRBJ2-1; D might be TRBD1 (5 bases). The germline CDR1 and CDR2 sequences are LNHNV and YYDKDF (reference sequence). The CDR3 spans 17 residues. V was shortened by 0 bases and J by 2 bases, with 14 bases between the two germline ends. CDR3 in DNA: TGTGCCACCAGCAGAGATCGGCCAGGGATCCCCTACAATGAGCAGTTCTTC. Encoded protein: CATSRDRPGIPYNEQFF. Supplemented by reference TRBV15 and TRBJ2-1, the full variable domain reads DAMVIQNPRYQVTQFGKPVTLSCSQTLNHNVMYWYQQKSSQAPKLLFHYYDKDFNNEADTPDNFQSRRPNTSFCFLDIRSPGLGDTAMYLCATSRDRPGIPYNEQFFGPGTRLTVL.

In nucleotides, the CDR3 is TGTGCCAGCAGCTTGCCGCGGGAGGACTACAATGAGCAGTTCTTC. Its protein product is CASSLPREDYNEQFF. The rearrangement uses TRBV5-6 and TRBJ2-1, with 8 nucleotides matching TRBD2. Germline CDR1 and CDR2: SGHDT and YYEEEE. The V and J ends lost 1 base and 3 bases, in that order; junction bases with no gene match: 3. The CDR3 spans 15 residues.

The gene calls are TRBV3-1 (or the pseudogene TRBV3-2) and TRBJ1-1; the D gene is possibly TRBD1 (6 bases). Germline V gives CDR1 LGHDT, CDR2 YNNKEL (reference sequence). Trimming removed 1 base at V and 1 base at J, with 10 bases between. The CDR3 length is 15 residues. CDR3 region: CASSQGDTWNTEAFF. The CDR3 nucleotides read TGTGCCAGCAGCCAAGGGGACACCTGGAACACTGAAGCTTTCTTT.

This clone has a handful of counts. J is TRBJ1-2 and V is TRBV2, with D hard to call. The CDR3 contains 14 residues. Trimming stripped 3 bases from V and 0 bases from J, with 8 bases between. The V gene's germline CDR1 is SNHLY and CDR2 FYNNEI. The CDR3 sequence: CASSEEPANYGYTF. The CDR3 DNA reads as TGTGCCAGCAGTGAGGAGCCAGCTAACTATGGCTACACCTTC.